The entry below gives a single T cell receptor beta chain sequence along with its context. The CDR3 runs 13 residues. Germline values: CDR1 SNHLY, CDR2 FYNNEI. Trimming removed 3 bases from V and 5 bases from J, with 10 bases in between. This record belongs to a study of blood T cell repertoires in COVID-19. Across the study: Material from acute and convalescent COVID-19 was sourced from the United States, Italy and Spain. The analysed material was cDNA or gDNA that came from T cells, B-cell-depleted T cells, or PBMCs.

In the original workflow: Reference gene primers were amplified, and this amplification served to estimate nucleated cell counts. Sequenced by immunoSEQ multiplex PCR; TCRdb stores in-frame clones only, minus some. The DNA gave D and trimming, while V, J and clone size come from that table. This table has about 130,000 clones, 70% to 85% appearing once. The sequenced material came from peripheral blood. V gene TRBV2 combines with J gene TRBJ1-2; no reliable D call. This receptor was obtained from a woman between 45 and 65 years old with acute or convalescent COVID-19. CDR3 in amino acids: CASSEQVLYGYTF. CDR3 DNA: TGTGCCAGCAGTGAGCAGGTCCTATATGGCTACACCTTC.